This T cell receptor (beta chain) stems from a study of blood T cell repertoires in COVID-19. After removal of 6 bases from V and 4 bases from J, the junction contained 6 bases not matched to a gene. The germline gives CDR1 MNHEY, CDR2 SMNVEV (reference sequence). This CDR3 comprises 14 residues. The table came from immunoSEQ multiplex PCR; TCRdb's copy has only in-frame clones and leaves some out. Here the sample spans some 120,000 clones, 75% to 90% being singletons. The sample consisted of peripheral blood. The TCR comes from a woman older than 75 with COVID-19, enrolled during active disease. This chain links TRBV27 with TRBJ2-3, with 8 bases matching TRBD2. This CDR3 reads CASSTRGGADTQYF. The CDR3 DNA is TGTGCCAGCAGCACTCGGGGGGGCGCAGATACGCAGTATTTT.